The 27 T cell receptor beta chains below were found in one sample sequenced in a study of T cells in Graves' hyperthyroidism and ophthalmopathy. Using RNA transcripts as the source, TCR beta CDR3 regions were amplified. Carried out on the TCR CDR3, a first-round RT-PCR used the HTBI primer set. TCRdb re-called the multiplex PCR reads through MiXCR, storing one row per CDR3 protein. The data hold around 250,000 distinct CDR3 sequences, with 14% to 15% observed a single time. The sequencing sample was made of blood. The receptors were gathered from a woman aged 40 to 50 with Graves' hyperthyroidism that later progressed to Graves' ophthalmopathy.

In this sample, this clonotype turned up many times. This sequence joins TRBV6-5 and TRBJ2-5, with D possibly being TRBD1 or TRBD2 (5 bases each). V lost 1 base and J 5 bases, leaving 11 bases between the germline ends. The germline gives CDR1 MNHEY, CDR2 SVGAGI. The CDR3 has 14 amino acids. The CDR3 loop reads CASSYLRGGETQYF. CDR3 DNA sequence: TGTGCCAGCAGTTACTTGAGGGGCGGGGAGACCCAGTACTTC.

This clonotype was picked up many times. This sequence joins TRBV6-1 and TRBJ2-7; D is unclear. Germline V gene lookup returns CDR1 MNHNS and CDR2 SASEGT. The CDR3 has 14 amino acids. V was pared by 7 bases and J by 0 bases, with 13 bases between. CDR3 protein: CASTLDRSSYEQYF. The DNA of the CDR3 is TGTGCCAGCACATTGGACCGGTCCTCCTACGAGCAGTACTTC.

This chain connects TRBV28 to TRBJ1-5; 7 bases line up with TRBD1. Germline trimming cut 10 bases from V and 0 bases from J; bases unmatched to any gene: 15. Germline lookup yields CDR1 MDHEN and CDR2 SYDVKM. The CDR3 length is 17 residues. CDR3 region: CATMGQNSVYSNQPQHF. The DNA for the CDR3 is TGTGCCACTATGGGACAGAATTCCGTTTATAGCAATCAGCCCCAGCATTTT.

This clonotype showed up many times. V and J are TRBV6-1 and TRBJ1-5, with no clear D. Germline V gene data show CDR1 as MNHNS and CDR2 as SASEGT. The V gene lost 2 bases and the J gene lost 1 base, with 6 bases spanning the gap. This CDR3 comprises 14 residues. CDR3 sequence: CASSENGSNQPQHF. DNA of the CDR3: TGTGCCAGCAGTGAAAACGGCAGCAATCAGCCCCAGCATTTT.

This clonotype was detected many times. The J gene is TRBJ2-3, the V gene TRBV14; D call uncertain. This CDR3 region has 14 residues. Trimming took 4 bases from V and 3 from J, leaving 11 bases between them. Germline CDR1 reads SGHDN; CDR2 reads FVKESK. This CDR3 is CASSPTAWTDTQYF. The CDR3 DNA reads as TGTGCCAGCAGCCCGACTGCGTGGACAGATACGCAGTATTTT.

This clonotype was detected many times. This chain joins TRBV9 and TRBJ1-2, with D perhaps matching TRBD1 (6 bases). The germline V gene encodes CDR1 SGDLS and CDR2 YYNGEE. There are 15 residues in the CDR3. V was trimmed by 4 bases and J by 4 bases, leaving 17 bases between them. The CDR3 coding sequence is TGTGCCAGCAGCACTGGAGTGACAGGCTCCTATGGCTACACCTTC. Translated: CASSTGVTGSYGYTF. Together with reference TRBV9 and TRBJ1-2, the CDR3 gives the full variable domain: DSGVTQTPKHLITATGQRVTLRCSPRSGDLSVYWYQQSLDQGLQFLIQYYNGEERAKGNILERFSAQQFPDLHSELNLSSLELGDSALYFCASSTGVTGSYGYTFGSGTRLTVV.

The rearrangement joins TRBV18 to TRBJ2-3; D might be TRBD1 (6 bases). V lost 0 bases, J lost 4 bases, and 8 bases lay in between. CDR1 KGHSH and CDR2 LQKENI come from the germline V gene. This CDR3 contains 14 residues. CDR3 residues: CASSPPDRPDTQYF. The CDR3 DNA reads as TGTGCCAGCTCACCACCGGACAGACCAGATACGCAGTATTTT.

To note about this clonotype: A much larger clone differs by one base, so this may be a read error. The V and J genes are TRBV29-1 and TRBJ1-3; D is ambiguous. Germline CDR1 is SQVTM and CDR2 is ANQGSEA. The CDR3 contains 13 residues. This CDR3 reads CSVEGESGTTIYF. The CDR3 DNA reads TGCAGCGTTGAAGGAGAGTCTGGAACCACCATATATTTT.

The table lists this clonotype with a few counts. This CDR3 is CSARLRGDAFF. The CDR3 DNA sequence: TGCAGTGCTAGGCTAAGGGGGGACGCTTTCTTT. The chain has TRBV20-1 and TRBJ1-1; D may be TRBD1 (6 bases). V lost 3 bases, J lost 11 bases, and 13 bases lay in between. Germline CDR1 and CDR2: DFQATT and SNEGSKA (reference sequence). CDR3 length: 11 amino acids.

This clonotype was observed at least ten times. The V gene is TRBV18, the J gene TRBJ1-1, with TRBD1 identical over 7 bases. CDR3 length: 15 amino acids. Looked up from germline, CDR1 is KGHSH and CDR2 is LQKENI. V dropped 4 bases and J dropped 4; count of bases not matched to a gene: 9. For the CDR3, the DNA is TGTGCCAGCTCACGAGGGGGCGCCGGGAGCACTGAAGCTTTCTTT. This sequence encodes CASSRGGAGSTEAFF.

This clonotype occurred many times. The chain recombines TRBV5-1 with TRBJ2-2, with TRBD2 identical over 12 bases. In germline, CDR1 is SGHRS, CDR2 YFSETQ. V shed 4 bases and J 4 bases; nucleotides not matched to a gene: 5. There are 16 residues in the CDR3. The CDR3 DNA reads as TGCGCCAGCAGCAAAGTGGGACTAGCGGGCACCGGGGAGCTGTTTTTT. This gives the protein CASSKVGLAGTGELFF.

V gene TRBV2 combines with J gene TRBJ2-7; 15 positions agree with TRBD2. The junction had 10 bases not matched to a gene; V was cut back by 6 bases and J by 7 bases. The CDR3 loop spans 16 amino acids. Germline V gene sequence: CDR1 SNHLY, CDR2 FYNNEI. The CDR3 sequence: CASRLGLAGGYNEQYF. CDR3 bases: TGTGCCAGCAGACTCGGACTAGCGGGAGGGTACAATGAGCAGTACTTC.

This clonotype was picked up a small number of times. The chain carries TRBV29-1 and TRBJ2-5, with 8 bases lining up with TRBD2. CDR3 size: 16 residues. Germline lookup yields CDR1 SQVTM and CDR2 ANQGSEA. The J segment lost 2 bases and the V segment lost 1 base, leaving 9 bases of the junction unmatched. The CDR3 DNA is TGCAGCGTTGAAGGGGGGGCTAGCGGGCGACAAGAGACCCAGTACTTC. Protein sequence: CSVEGGASGRQETQYF.

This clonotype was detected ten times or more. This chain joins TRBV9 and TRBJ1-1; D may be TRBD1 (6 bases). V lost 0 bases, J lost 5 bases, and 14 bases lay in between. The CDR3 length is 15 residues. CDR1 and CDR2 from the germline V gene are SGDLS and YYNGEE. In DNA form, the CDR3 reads TGTGCCAGCAGCGTAGATCTTAGGGGGTCGACTGAAGCTTTCTTT. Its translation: CASSVDLRGSTEAFF.

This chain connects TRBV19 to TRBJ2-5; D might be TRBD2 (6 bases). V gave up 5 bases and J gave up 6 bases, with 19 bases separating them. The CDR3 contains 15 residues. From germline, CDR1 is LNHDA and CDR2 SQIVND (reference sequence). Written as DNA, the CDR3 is TGTGCCAGTAGTCGTCTGATGGAGGGGTCGAAGACCCAGTACTTC. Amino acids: CASSRLMEGSKTQYF.

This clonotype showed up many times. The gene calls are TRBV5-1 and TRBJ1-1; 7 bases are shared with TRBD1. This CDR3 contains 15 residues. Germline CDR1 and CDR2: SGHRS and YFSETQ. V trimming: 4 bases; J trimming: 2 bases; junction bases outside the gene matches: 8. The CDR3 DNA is TGCGCCAGCAGCGGACGACAGGGAAGAAACACTGAAGCTTTCTTT. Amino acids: CASSGRQGRNTEAFF.

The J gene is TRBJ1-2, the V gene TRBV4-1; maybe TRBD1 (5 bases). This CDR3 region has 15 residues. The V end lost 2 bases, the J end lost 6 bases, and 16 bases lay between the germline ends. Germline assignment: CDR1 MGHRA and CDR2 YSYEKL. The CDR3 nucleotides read TGCGCCAGCAGCCAACCGAGGACATCCCGGGATGGCTACACCTTC. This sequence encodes CASSQPRTSRDGYTF.

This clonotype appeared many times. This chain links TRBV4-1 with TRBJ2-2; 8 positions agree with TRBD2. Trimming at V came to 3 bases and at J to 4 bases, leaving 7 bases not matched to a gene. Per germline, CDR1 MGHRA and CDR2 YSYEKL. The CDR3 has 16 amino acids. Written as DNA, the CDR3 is TGCGCCAGCAGCCACAGCGGGAGACGTGGCACCGGGGAGCTGTTTTTT. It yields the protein CASSHSGRRGTGELFF.

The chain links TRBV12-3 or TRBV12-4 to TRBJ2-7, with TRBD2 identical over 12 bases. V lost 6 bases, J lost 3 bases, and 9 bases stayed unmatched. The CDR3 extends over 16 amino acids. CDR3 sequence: CASSLRTSGTYYEQYF. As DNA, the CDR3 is TGTGCCAGCAGCTTACGGACTAGCGGGACTTACTACGAGCAGTACTTC.

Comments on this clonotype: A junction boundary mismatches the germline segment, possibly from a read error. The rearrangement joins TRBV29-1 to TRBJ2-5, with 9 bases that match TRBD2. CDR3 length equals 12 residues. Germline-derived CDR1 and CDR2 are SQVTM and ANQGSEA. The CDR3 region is CSVGLAEETQCF. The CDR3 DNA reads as TGCAGCGTTGGACTAGCGGAAGAGACCCAGTGCTTC.

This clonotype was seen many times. The CDR3 spells CASTRQGLSTQYF. CDR3 DNA: TGTGCCAGCACCAGACAGGGATTGAGTACGCAGTATTTT. The chain has TRBV27 and TRBJ2-3; 7 positions agree with TRBD1. The CDR3 covers 13 residues. J lost 8 bases, V lost 7 bases, and 9 bases had no gene match. Germline lookup yields CDR1 MNHEY and CDR2 SMNVEV (reference sequence).

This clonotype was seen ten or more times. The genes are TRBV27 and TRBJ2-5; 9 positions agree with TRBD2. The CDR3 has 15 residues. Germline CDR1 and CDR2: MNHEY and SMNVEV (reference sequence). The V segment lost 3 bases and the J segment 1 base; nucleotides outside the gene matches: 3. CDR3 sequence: CASSLRLAAQETQYF. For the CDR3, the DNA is TGTGCCAGCAGTTTGCGACTAGCGGCCCAAGAGACCCAGTACTTC.

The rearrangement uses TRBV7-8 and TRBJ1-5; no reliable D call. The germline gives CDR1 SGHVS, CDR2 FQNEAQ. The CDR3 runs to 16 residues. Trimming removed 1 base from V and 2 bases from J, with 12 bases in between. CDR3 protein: CASSLVTPGGNQPQHF. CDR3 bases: TGTGCCAGCAGCTTAGTGACGCCTGGCGGCAATCAGCCCCAGCATTTT.

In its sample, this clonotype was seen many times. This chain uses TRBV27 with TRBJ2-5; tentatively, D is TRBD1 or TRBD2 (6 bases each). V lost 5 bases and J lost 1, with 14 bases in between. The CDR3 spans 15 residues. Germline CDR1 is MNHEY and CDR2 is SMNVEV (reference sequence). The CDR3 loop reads CASSTVQGGQETQYF. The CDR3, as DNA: TGTGCCAGCAGTACGGTACAGGGAGGCCAAGAGACCCAGTACTTC.

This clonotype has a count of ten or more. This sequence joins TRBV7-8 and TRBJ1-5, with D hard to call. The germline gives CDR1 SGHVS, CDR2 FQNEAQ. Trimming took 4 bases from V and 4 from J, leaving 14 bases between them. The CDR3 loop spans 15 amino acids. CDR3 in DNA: TGTGCCAGCAGCTCCTCCTGGACCACGAATCAGCCCCAGCATTTT. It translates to CASSSSWTTNQPQHF.

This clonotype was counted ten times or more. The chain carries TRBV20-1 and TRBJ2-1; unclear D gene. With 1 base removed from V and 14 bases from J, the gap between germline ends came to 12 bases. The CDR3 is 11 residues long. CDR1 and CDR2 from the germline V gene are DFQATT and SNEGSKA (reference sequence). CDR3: CSARGSLREFF. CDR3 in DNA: TGCAGTGCTAGAGGGTCGCTTAGGGAGTTCTTC.

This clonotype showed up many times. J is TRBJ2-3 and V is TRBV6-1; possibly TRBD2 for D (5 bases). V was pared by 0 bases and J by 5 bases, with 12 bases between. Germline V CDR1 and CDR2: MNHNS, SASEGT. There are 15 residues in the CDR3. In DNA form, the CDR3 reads TGTGCCAGCAGTGAAGCGAGCGAGGGTGGAGATACGCAGTATTTT. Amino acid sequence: CASSEASEGGDTQYF.